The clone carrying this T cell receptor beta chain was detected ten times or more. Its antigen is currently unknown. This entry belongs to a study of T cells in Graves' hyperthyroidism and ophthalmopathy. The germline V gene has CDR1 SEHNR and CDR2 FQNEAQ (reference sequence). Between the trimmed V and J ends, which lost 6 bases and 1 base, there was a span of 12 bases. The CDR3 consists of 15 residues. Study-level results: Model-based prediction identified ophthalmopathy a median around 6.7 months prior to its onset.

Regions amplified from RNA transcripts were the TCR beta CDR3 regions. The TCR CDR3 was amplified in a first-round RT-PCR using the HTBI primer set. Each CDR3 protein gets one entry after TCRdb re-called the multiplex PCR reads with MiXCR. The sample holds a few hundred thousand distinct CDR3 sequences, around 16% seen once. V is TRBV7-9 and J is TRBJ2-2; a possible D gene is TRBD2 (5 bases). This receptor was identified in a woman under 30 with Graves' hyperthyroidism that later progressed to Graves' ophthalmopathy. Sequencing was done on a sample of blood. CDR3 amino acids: CASSPIGKNTGELFF. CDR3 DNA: TGTGCCAGCAGTCCGATCGGGAAGAACACCGGGGAGCTGTTTTTT.